This T cell receptor (beta chain) came from a study of cytomegalovirus exposure and HLA in healthy donors. Study-wide results and limits: When analyzed later, a missense DCLRE1C variant was found to be linked to TCR beta V- and J-gene trimming.

This clone was found once. Its antigen is not identified. The germline gives CDR1 SGDLS, CDR2 YYNGEE. This CDR3 has 16 residues. The ends were cut back, 3 bases at V and 0 bases at J, with 12 bases in the middle. Primers for the PCR totalled 60 Vbeta and 13 Jbeta. Method: immunoSEQ multiplex PCR; TCRdb's copy keeps in-frame clones and lacks some. The repertoire consists of around 150,000 clones, with approximately 79% occurring once and the leading ten covering roughly 1.1%. The sample consisted of PBMCs. V gene TRBV9 combines with J gene TRBJ1-4, with D possibly TRBD1 on 5 matching bases. The receptor comes from a male donor in good health and CMV-seronegative. The CDR3 loop is CASSAHPGPTNEKLFF. DNA for the CDR3: TGTGCCAGCAGCGCTCACCCAGGGCCAACTAATGAAAAACTGTTTTTT.